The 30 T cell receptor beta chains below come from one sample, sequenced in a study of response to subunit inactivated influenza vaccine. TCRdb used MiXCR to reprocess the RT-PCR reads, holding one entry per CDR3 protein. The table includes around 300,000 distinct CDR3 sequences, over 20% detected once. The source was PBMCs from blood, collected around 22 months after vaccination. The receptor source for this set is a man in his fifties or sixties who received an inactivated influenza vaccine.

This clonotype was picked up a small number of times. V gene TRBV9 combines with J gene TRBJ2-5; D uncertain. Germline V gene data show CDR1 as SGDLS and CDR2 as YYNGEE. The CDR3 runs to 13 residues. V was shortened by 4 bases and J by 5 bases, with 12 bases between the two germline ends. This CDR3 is CASSPTEFETQYF. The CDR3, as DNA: TGTGCCAGCAGCCCGACCGAGTTTGAGACCCAGTACTTC.

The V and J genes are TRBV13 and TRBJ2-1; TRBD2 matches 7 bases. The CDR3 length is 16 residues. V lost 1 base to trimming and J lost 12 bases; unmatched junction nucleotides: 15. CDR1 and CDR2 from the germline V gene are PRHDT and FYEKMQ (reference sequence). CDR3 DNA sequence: TGTGCCAGCAGCTTAGTGCGAGGGGCTAGCGGTCTGGGGCAGTTCTTC. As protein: CASSLVRGASGLGQFF.

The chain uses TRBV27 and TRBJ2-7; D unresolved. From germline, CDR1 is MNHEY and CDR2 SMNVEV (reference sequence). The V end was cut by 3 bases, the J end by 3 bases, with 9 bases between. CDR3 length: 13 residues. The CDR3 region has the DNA TGTGCCAGCAGTTTCAAGCAGTACTACGAGCAGTACTTC. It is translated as CASSFKQYYEQYF.

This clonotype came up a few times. The chain's CDR3 is CASSRYVGSAAEAFF. The CDR3 DNA follows: TGTGCCAGCAGCCGCTACGTGGGGTCGGCGGCTGAAGCTTTCTTT. J is TRBJ1-1 and V is TRBV14; D is unclear. V lost 4 bases, J lost 6 bases, and 18 bases lay in between. CDR1 SGHDN and CDR2 FVKESK come from the germline V gene. This CDR3 spans 15 amino acids.

The CDR3 loop is CASSLLGIPSYNSPLHF. In DNA, the CDR3 is TGTGCCAGCAGCTTATTAGGGATTCCTTCTTATAATTCACCCCTCCACTTT. The rearrangement joins TRBV7-2 to TRBJ1-6; no reliable D call. V was clipped by 2 bases and J by 4 bases, with 15 bases between them. Germline lookup yields CDR1 SGHTA and CDR2 FQGNSA. This CDR3 spans 17 amino acids.

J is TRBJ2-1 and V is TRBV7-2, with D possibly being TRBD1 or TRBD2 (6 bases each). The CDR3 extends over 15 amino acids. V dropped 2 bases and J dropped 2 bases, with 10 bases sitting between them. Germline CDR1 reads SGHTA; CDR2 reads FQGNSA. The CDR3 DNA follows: TGTGCCAGCAGCTTACTGGGGGGCACCTACAATGAGCAGTTCTTC. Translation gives CASSLLGGTYNEQFF.

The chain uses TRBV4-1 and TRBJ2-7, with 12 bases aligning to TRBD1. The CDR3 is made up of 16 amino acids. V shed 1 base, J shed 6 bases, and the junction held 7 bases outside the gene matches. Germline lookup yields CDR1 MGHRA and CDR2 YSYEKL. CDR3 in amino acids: CASSQAAGQGAFEQYF. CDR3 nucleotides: TGCGCCAGCAGCCAAGCGGCGGGACAGGGGGCGTTCGAGCAGTACTTC.

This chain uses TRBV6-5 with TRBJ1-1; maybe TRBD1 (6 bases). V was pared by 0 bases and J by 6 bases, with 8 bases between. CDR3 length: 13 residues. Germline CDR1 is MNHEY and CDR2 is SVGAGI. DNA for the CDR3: TGTGCCAGCAGTTACTCATCAGGGGCTGAAGCTTTCTTT. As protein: CASSYSSGAEAFF.

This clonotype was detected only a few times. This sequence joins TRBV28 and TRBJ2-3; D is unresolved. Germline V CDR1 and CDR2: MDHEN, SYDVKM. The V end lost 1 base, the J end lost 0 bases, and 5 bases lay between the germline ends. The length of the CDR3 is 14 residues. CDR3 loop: CASSLYTSTDTQYF. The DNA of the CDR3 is TGTGCCAGCAGTTTATACACTAGCACAGATACGCAGTATTTT.

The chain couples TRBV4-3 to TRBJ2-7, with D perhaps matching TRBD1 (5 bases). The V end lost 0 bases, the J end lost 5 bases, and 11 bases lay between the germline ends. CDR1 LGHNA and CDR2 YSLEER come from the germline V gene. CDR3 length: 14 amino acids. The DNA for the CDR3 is TGCGCCAGCAGCCAAGATGTCAGGGCCAACGAGCAGTACTTC. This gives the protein CASSQDVRANEQYF.

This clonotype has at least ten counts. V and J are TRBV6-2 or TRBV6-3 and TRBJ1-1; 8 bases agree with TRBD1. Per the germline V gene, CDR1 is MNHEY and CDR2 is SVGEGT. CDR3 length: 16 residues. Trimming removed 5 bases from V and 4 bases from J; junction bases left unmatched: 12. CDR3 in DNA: TGTGCCAGCAGTAGGAGGACAGGGTGGAGTAGCACTGAAGCTTTCTTT. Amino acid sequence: CASSRRTGWSSTEAFF.

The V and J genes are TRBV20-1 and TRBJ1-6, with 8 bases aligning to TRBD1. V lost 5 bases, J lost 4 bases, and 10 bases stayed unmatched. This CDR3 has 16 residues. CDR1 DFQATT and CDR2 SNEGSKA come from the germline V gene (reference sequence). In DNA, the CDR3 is TGCAGTGCTTATACGACAGGGGAAAATTATAATTCACCCCTCCACTTT. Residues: CSAYTTGENYNSPLHF.

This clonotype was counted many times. The CDR3 nucleotides are TGCGCCAGCAGCTATTCTTCGACGGAAACGAGGTACACCTTC. Encoded protein: CASSYSSTETRYTF. The chain couples TRBV5-1 to TRBJ1-2; D gene unclear. CDR3 size: 14 residues. V was shortened by 3 bases and J by 11 bases, with 20 bases between the two germline ends. Germline loops: CDR1 SGHRS, CDR2 YFSETQ.

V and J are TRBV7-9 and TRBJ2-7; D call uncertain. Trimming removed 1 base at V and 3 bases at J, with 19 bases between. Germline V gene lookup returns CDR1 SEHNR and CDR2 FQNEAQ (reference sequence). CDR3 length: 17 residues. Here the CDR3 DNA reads TGTGCCAGCAGCTTAGTCCCCGGATACGAAGGGAACTACGAGCAGTACTTC. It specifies CASSLVPGYEGNYEQYF.

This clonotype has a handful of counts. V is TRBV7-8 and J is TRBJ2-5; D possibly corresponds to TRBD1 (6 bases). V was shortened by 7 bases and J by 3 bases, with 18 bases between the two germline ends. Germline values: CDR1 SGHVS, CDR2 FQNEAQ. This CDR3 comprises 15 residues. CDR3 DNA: TGTGCCAGCACTCAGGCTCGAGGACAGAAAGAGACCCAGTACTTC. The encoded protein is CASTQARGQKETQYF.

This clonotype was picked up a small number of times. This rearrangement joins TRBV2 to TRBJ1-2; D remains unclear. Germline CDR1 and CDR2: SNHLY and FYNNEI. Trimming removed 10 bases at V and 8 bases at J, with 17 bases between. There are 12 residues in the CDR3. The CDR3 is CATETTVGGYTF. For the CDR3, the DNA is TGTGCCACCGAAACTACAGTGGGCGGCTACACCTTC.

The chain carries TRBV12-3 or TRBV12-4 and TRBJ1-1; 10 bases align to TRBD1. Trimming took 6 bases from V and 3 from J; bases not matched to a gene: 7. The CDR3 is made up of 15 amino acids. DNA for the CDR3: TGTGCCAGCAGGGAGCAAGACAGGGGGCACACTGAAGCTTTCTTT. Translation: CASREQDRGHTEAFF.

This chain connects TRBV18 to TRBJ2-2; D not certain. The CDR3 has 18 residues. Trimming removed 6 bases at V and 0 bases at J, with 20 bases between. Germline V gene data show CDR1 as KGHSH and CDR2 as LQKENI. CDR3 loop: CASSRTPQPEPNTGELFF. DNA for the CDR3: TGTGCCAGCTCCCGCACCCCCCAACCTGAACCGAACACCGGGGAGCTGTTTTTT.

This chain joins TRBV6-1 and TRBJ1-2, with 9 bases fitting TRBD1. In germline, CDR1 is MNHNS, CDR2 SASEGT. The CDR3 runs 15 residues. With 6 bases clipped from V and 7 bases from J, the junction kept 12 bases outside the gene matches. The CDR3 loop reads CASRNVQGAPGGYTF. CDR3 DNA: TGTGCCAGCAGAAACGTACAGGGGGCGCCCGGTGGCTACACCTTC.

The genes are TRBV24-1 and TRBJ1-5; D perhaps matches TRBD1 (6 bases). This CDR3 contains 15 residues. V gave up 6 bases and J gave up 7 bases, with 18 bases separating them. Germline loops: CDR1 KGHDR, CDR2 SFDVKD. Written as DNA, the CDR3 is TGTGCCACCAGTCCCGGTCGGGGGGCAGGACAGCCCCAGCATTTT. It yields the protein CATSPGRGAGQPQHF.

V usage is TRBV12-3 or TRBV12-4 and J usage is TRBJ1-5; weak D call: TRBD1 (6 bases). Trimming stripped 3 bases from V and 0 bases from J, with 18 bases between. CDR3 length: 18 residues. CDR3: CASSFKGHMIDSNQPQHF. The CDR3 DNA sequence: TGTGCCAGCAGTTTTAAGGGACATATGATTGATAGCAATCAGCCCCAGCATTTT.

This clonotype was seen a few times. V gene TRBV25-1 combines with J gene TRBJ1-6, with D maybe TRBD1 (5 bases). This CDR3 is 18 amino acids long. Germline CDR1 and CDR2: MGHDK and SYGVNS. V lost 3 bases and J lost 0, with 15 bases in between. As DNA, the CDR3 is TGTGCCAGCAGTGATTTTACCCCAGGGAGCTCCTATAATTCACCCCTCCACTTT. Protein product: CASSDFTPGSSYNSPLHF.

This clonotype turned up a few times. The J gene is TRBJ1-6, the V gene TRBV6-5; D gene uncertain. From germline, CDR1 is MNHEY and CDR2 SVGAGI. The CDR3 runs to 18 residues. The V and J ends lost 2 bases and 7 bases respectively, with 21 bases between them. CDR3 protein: CASSYRASPFNLNSPLHF. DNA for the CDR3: TGTGCCAGCAGTTACCGGGCCAGCCCCTTCAACTTAAATTCACCCCTCCACTTT.

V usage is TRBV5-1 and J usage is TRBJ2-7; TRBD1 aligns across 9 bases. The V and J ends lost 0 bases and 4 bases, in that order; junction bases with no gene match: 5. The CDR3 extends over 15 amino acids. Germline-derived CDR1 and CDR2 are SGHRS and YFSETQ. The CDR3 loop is CASSLEGTGIYEQYF. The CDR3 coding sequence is TGCGCCAGCAGCTTGGAGGGGACAGGGATTTACGAGCAGTACTTC.

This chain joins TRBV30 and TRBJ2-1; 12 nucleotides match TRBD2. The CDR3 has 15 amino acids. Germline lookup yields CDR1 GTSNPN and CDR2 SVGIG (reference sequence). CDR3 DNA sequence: TGTGCTTTCACCTCTCCGGGACTAGCGGGTGCTGGGCAGTTCTTC. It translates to CAFTSPGLAGAGQFF.

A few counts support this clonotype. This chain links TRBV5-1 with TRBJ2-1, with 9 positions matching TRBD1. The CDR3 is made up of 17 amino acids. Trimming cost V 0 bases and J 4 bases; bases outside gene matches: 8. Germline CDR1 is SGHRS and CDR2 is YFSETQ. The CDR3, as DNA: TGCGCCAGCAGCTTGGCCCCCCCGGGACAGGGTTACAATGAGCAGTTCTTC. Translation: CASSLAPPGQGYNEQFF.

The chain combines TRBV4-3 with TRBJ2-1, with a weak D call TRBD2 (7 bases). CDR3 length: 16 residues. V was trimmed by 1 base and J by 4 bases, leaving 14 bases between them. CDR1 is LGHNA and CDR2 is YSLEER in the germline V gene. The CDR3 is CASSQATGGLYNEQFF. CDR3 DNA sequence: TGCGCCAGCAGCCAAGCCACGGGGGGCCTGTACAATGAGCAGTTCTTC.

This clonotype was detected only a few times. The CDR3 sequence: CASSSYSGGSYEQYF. CDR3 DNA: TGTGCCAGCAGCTCATATAGCGGGGGGTCCTACGAGCAGTACTTC. The gene calls are TRBV3-1 and TRBJ2-7; 10 bases match TRBD2. This CDR3 has 15 residues. Germline V lookup: CDR1 LGHDT, CDR2 YNNKEL (reference sequence). V was clipped by 5 bases and J by 1 base; unmatched bases: 5.

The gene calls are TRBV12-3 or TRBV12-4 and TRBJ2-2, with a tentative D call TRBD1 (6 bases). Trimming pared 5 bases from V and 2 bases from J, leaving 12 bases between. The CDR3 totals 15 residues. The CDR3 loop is CASSRGQVNTGELFF. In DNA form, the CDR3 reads TGTGCCAGCAGTCGGGGACAAGTTAACACCGGGGAGCTGTTTTTT.

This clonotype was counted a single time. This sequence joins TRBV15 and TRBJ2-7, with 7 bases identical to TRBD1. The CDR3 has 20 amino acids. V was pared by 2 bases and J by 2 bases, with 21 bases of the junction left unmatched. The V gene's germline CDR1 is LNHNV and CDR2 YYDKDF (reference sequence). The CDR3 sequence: CATSRRFPGQYKKGPYEQYF. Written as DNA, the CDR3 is TGTGCCACCAGCAGAAGATTTCCGGGACAGTACAAAAAAGGGCCCTACGAGCAGTACTTC.